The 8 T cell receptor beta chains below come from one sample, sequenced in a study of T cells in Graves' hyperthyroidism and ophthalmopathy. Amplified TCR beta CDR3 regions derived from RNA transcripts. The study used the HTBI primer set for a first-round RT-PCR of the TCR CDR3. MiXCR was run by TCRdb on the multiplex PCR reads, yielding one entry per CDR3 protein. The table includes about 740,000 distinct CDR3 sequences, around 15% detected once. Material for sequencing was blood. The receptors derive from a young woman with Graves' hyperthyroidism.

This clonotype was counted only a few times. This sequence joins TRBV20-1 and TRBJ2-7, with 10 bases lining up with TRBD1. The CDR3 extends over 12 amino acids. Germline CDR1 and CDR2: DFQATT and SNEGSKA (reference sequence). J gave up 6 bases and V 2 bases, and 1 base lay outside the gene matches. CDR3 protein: CSARRTGGEQYF. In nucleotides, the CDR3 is TGCAGTGCTAGAAGGACAGGGGGCGAGCAGTACTTC.

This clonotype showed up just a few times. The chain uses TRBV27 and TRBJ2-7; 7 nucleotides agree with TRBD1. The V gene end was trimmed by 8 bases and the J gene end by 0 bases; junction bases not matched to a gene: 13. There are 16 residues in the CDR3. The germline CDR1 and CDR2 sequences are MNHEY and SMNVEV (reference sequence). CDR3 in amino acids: CASQPRGTDGSYEQYF. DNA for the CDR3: TGTGCCAGCCAGCCTAGGGGGACAGACGGCTCCTACGAGCAGTACTTC.

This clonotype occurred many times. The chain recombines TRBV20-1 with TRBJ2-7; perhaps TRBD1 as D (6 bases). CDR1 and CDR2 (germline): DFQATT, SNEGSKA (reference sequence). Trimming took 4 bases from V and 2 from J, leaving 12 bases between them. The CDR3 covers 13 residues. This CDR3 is CSATPGAAYEQYF. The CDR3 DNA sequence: TGCAGTGCTACGCCAGGGGCGGCCTACGAGCAGTACTTC.

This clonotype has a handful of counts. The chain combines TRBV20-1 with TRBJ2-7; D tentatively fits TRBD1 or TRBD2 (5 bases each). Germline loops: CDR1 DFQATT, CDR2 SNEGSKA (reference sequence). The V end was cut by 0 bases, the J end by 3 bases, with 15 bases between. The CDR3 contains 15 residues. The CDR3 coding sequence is TGCAGTGCTAGAGATCGAGAGGGACCGCTCTACGAGCAGTACTTC. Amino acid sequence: CSARDREGPLYEQYF.

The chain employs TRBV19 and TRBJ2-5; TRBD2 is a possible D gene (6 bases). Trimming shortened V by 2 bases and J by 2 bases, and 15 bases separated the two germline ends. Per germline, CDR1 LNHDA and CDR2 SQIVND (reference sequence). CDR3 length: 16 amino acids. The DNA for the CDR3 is TGTGCCAGTAGTATATATGGGGACTTACATCAAGAGACCCAGTACTTC. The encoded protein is CASSIYGDLHQETQYF. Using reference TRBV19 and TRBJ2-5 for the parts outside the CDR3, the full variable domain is DGGITQSPKYLFRKEGQNVTLSCEQNLNHDAMYWYRQDPGQGLRLIYYSQIVNDFQKGDIAEGYSVSREKKESFPLTVTSAQKNPTAFYLCASSIYGDLHQETQYFGPGTRLLVL.

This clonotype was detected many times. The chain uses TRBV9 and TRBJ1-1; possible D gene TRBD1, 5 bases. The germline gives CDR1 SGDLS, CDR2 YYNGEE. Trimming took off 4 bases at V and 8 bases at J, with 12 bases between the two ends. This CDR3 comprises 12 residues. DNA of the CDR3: TGTGCCAGCAGCTTAGGGGCGAACGAAGCTTTCTTT. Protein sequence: CASSLGANEAFF.

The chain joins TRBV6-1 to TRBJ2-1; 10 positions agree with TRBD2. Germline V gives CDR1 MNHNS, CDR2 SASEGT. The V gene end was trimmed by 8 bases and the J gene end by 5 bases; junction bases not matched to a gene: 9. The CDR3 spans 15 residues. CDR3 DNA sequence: TGTGCCAGCTATGCGGCTAGCGGGGGACACAATGAGCAGTTCTTC. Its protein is CASYAASGGHNEQFF.

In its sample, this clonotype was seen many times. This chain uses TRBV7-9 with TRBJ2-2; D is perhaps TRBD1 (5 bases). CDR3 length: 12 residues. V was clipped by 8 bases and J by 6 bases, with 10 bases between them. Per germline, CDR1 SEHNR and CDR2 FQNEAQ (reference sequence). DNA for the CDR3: TGTGCCAGCCAGGGCGGACCCGGGGAGCTGTTTTTT. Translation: CASQGGPGELFF. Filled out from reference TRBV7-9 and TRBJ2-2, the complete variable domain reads DTGVSQNPRHKITKRGQNVTFRCDPISEHNRLYWYRQTLGQGPEFLTYFQNEAQLEKSRLLSDRFSAERPKGSFSTLEIQRTEQGDSAMYLCASQGGPGELFFGEGSRLTVL.